The next 23 T cell receptor beta chains were all read from a single sample in a study of cytomegalovirus exposure and HLA in healthy donors (dated by TCRdb to the late 2010s). Libraries came from the immunoSEQ multiplex PCR assay. Entries here come from immuneACCESS through TCRdb and include only in-frame sequences with V and J called. Some clones fail to appear in such tables; in the studies checked, an unresolved V gene covers under half of the shortfall, and the cause of the remainder is unknown. This sample lists roughly 77,000 clones; around 95% were detected once. Jointly, the top ten make up approximately 0.69% of the sample. Sequenced: PBMCs. The receptor source for this set is a woman in her late teens or twenties in good health and CMV-seronegative.

This rearrangement joins TRBV6-6 to TRBJ2-7; maybe TRBD2 (5 bases). Germline loops: CDR1 MNHNY, CDR2 SVGAGI (reference sequence). The CDR3 has 12 residues. V gave up 8 bases and J gave up 4 bases, with 12 bases separating them. CDR3 bases: TGTGCCAGCTCTCGGGGTCTTTACGAGCAGTACTTC. Encoded protein: CASSRGLYEQYF.

V is TRBV7-8 and J is TRBJ2-7, with a weak D call TRBD2 (6 bases). The CDR3 runs 14 residues. The V end was cut by 0 bases, the J end by 3 bases, with 9 bases between. CDR1 is SGHVS, CDR2 FQNEAQ, per germline. The CDR3 DNA is TGTGCCAGCAGCTTAGCTGGGGGGAGCTACGAGCAGTACTTC. Encoded protein: CASSLAGGSYEQYF.

The chain has TRBV28 and TRBJ2-3; TRBD2 matches 13 bases. V was pared by 7 bases and J by 4 bases, with 8 bases of the junction left unmatched. The CDR3 runs to 16 residues. The germline V gene has CDR1 MDHEN and CDR2 SYDVKM. The CDR3 loop reads CASIQTSGRVPDTQYF. CDR3 in DNA: TGTGCCAGCATACAAACTAGCGGGAGGGTCCCAGATACGCAGTATTTT.

V is TRBV10-3 and J is TRBJ2-7; 11 bases match TRBD1. This CDR3 is built from 16 residues. CDR1 is ENHRY, CDR2 SYGVKD, per germline. Trimming cost V 3 bases and J 2 bases; bases outside gene matches: 6. CDR3: CAISDPGTGGTYEQYF. The CDR3, as DNA: TGTGCCATCAGTGACCCTGGGACAGGGGGGACCTACGAGCAGTACTTC.

CDR3 loop: CASSPRDQPQHF. In DNA, the CDR3 is TGTGCCAGCTCACCCAGGGATCAGCCCCAGCATTTT. This chain links TRBV18 with TRBJ1-5, with D maybe TRBD1 (5 bases). Looked up from germline, CDR1 is KGHSH and CDR2 is LQKENI. This CDR3 is 12 amino acids long. V was trimmed by 3 bases and J by 5 bases, leaving 5 bases between them.

CDR3 sequence reads: CASSHDGGPSGETQYF. The CDR3 DNA reads as TGTGCCAGCAGCCACGATGGAGGGCCCTCTGGGGAGACCCAGTACTTC. This sequence joins TRBV5-4 and TRBJ2-5, with D perhaps matching TRBD2 (6 bases). Looked up from germline, CDR1 is SGHNT and CDR2 is YYREEE (reference sequence). The V end was cut by 4 bases, the J end by 5 bases, with 21 bases between. The CDR3 consists of 16 residues.

V usage is TRBV6-5 and J usage is TRBJ1-1; D gene ambiguous. Germline V gene lookup returns CDR1 MNHEY and CDR2 SVGAGI. The CDR3 has 14 amino acids. Deletions cut 1 base from V and 0 bases from J, with 6 bases between. The CDR3, as DNA: TGTGCCAGCAGTTACTATAGAGTGAACACTGAAGCTTTCTTT. Translated, it gives CASSYYRVNTEAFF.

This clone was seen only once. The chain joins TRBV7-8 to TRBJ2-3; no reliable D call. The CDR3 is 13 residues long. V lost 8 bases to trimming and J lost 7 bases, with 16 bases between them. Germline V CDR1 and CDR2: SGHVS, FQNEAQ. As DNA, the CDR3 is TGTGCCAGCCTAGAAGGTGGTGCGAATACGCAGTATTTT. Protein sequence: CASLEGGANTQYF.

The gene calls are TRBV7-2 and TRBJ2-1; 7 bases match TRBD2. Germline V gene lookup returns CDR1 SGHTA and CDR2 FQGNSA. This CDR3 has 15 amino acids. V lost 3 bases, J lost 10 bases, and 12 bases stayed unmatched. The CDR3 nucleotides read TGTGCCAGCAGCTTGGAGACGGGAGGTCATCGGGAGCAGTTCTTC. Protein product: CASSLETGGHREQFF.

V is TRBV29-1 and J is TRBJ2-5; 11 bases map to TRBD2. The CDR3 runs 14 residues. Germline CDR1 reads SQVTM; CDR2 reads ANQGSEA. Trimming removed 7 bases from V and 4 bases from J; junction bases left unmatched: 8. Written as DNA, the CDR3 is TGCAGCGGCTCAGGGACTAGCGGTAGAGAGACCCAGTACTTC. Translating gives CSGSGTSGRETQYF.

This clone was seen a single time. The genes are TRBV20-1 and TRBJ1-2; no clear D. Trimming stripped 5 bases from V and 5 bases from J, with 3 bases between. Per germline, CDR1 DFQATT and CDR2 SNEGSKA (reference sequence). The CDR3 loop spans 9 amino acids. The CDR3 sequence: CSAPYGYTF. CDR3 sequence (DNA): TGCAGTGCTCCTTATGGCTACACCTTC.

V and J are TRBV6-5 and TRBJ1-2; D is possibly TRBD1 (5 bases). This CDR3 contains 13 residues. Germline V lookup: CDR1 MNHEY, CDR2 SVGAGI. Trimming removed 0 bases from V and 4 bases from J, with 6 bases in between. The CDR3 DNA is TGTGCCAGCAGTTACTCAGGGGCCTATGGCTACACCTTC. This codes for CASSYSGAYGYTF.

V gene TRBV5-6 combines with J gene TRBJ1-2, with D possibly TRBD1 on 5 matching bases. The CDR3 runs to 14 residues. Germline values: CDR1 SGHDT, CDR2 YYEEEE. V lost 4 bases and J lost 2, with 12 bases in between. CDR3 residues: CASSRGTGNYGYTF. CDR3 coding DNA: TGTGCCAGCAGCCGCGGGACGGGAAACTATGGCTACACCTTC.

In DNA, the CDR3 is TGTGCCAGCAGTTTACCTACAGGGATTCAGTACTTC. It yields the protein CASSLPTGIQYF. This sequence joins TRBV27 and TRBJ2-4, with D possibly matching TRBD1 (6 bases). Between the trimmed V and J ends, which lost 2 bases and 10 bases, there was a span of 9 bases. This CDR3 has 12 residues. Germline V lookup: CDR1 MNHEY, CDR2 SMNVEV (reference sequence).

This chain uses TRBV27 with TRBJ2-1; TRBD2 agrees at 9 bases. This CDR3 region has 16 residues. In germline, CDR1 is MNHEY, CDR2 SMNVEV (reference sequence). V lost 4 bases, J lost 4 bases, and 8 bases stayed unmatched. In DNA form, the CDR3 reads TGTGCCAGCAGTTCCCGAGCGGGGGGTGAGTACAATGAGCAGTTCTTC. This gives the protein CASSSRAGGEYNEQFF.

This sequence joins TRBV18 and TRBJ2-5, with D unclear. CDR1 is KGHSH and CDR2 is LQKENI in the germline V gene. This CDR3 comprises 14 residues. The V end lost 4 bases, the J end lost 6 bases, and 15 bases lay between the germline ends. CDR3 amino acids: CASSRANMSKTQYF. The CDR3, as DNA: TGTGCCAGCTCACGAGCGAACATGTCCAAGACCCAGTACTTC.

CDR3 bases: TGCGCCAGCAGCTTTGGACTAGCGGGAGCCCTACTCTACGAGCAGTACTTC. Protein sequence: CASSFGLAGALLYEQYF. V is TRBV5-1 and J is TRBJ2-7, with 13 bases that match TRBD2. There are 17 residues in the CDR3. CDR1 and CDR2 from the germline V gene are SGHRS and YFSETQ. After removal of 2 bases from V and 3 bases from J, the junction contained 8 bases not matched to a gene.

CDR3 in DNA: TGTGCCAGCAGTCATGGGACAGGGATCTACGAGCAGTACTTC. Translated: CASSHGTGIYEQYF. This chain connects TRBV28 to TRBJ2-7, with 9 bases fitting TRBD1. The germline V gene has CDR1 MDHEN and CDR2 SYDVKM. The CDR3 covers 14 residues. J lost 3 bases, V lost 5 bases, and 5 bases had no gene match.

V is TRBV4-1 and J is TRBJ2-7, with D possibly being TRBD2 (6 bases). This CDR3 region has 14 residues. The germline V gene encodes CDR1 MGHRA and CDR2 YSYEKL. V lost 4 bases to trimming and J lost 0 bases, with 10 bases between them. This chain's CDR3 is CASSPGVLSYEQYF. Written as DNA, the CDR3 is TGCGCCAGCAGCCCGGGGGTGCTCTCCTACGAGCAGTACTTC.

The rearrangement uses TRBV27 and TRBJ2-1; TRBD1 agrees at 7 bases. Germline CDR1 is MNHEY and CDR2 is SMNVEV (reference sequence). J gave up 1 base and V 5 bases, and 8 bases lay outside the gene matches. The CDR3 totals 16 residues. The CDR3 nucleotides are TGTGCCAGCAGTGCAGTGTGGGACAGATCCTACAATGAGCAGTTCTTC. Translating gives CASSAVWDRSYNEQFF.

The chain has TRBV6-5 and TRBJ1-6; D not certain. Trimming left V 0 bases short and J 11 bases short, with 8 bases between. The CDR3 length is 13 residues. CDR1 is MNHEY, CDR2 SVGAGI, per germline. CDR3: CASSYSAYPPLHF. DNA of the CDR3: TGTGCCAGCAGTTACTCGGCTTACCCACCCCTCCACTTT.

The chain has TRBV11-2 and TRBJ2-7; 10 bases match TRBD2. This CDR3 spans 16 amino acids. Looked up from germline, CDR1 is SGHAT and CDR2 is FQNNGV. With 2 bases clipped from V and 5 bases from J, the junction kept 9 bases outside the gene matches. In DNA, the CDR3 is TGTGCCAGCAGCTTACCGGCACTAGCGGGACGTGACGAGCAGTACTTC. This sequence encodes CASSLPALAGRDEQYF.

The rearrangement links TRBV19 to TRBJ2-2, with D hard to call. With 5 bases removed from V and 5 bases from J, the gap between germline ends came to 9 bases. Germline CDR1 and CDR2: LNHDA and SQIVND (reference sequence). The CDR3 sequence is 13 residues long. This CDR3 is CASSPDGTGELFF. For the CDR3, the DNA is TGTGCCAGTAGTCCCGACGGGACCGGGGAGCTGTTTTTT. The full variable domain, rest sourced from reference TRBV19 and TRBJ2-2, is DGGITQSPKYLFRKEGQNVTLSCEQNLNHDAMYWYRQDPGQGLRLIYYSQIVNDFQKGDIAEGYSVSREKKESFPLTVTSAQKNPTAFYLCASSPDGTGELFFGEGSRLTVL.